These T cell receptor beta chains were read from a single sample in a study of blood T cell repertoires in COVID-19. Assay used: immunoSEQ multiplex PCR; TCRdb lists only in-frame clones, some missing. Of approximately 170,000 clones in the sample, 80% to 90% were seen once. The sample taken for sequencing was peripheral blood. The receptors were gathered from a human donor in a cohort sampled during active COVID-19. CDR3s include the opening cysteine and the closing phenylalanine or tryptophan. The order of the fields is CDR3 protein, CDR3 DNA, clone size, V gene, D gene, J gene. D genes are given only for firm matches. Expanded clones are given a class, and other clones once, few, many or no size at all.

CASSPISSGYYQETQYF TGTGCCAGCTCACCAATTTCTAGCGGGTACTACCAAGAGACCCAGTACTTC . TRBV18 TRBD2 TRBJ2-5
CASKQGAEGSNQPQHF TGTGCCAGCAAACAGGGGGCAGAAGGTAGCAATCAGCCCCAGCATTTT . TRBV6-6 TRBD1 TRBJ1-5
CASSTATGQNSPLHF TGTGCCAGCAGTACGGCGACAGGGCAGAATTCACCCCTCCACTTT . TRBV6-5 TRBD1 TRBJ1-6
CASSPWAGDTGELFF TGTGCCAGCTCACCATGGGCGGGTGACACCGGGGAGCTGTTTTTT few TRBV18 . TRBJ2-2
CASSQRGVPGTDTQYF TGCGCCAGCAGCCAGCGCGGAGTTCCGGGCACAGATACGCAGTATTTT . TRBV4-3 . TRBJ2-3
CATAGGLAEQYF TGTGCCACCGCCGGGGGACTAGCCGAGCAGTACTTC . TRBV15 TRBD2 TRBJ2-7
CASSQELPGQQTRSYEQYF TGCGCCAGCAGCCAGGAATTACCGGGACAACAAACTCGCTCCTACGAGCAGTACTTC . TRBV4-3 . TRBJ2-7
CASSLSVGGEGYEQYF TGTGCCAGCAGTTTATCGGTCGGGGGTGAAGGCTACGAGCAGTACTTC . TRBV27 . TRBJ2-7
CAWRLGTGYEQYF TGTGCCTGGAGATTGGGGACAGGATACGAGCAGTACTTC . TRBV30 TRBD1 TRBJ2-7
CASSLPRGQGLRGELFF TGTGCCAGCAGTTTACCCCGAGGGCAGGGGCTGAGGGGGGAGCTGTTTTTT . TRBV27 . TRBJ2-2
CASSPRQGASLEKLFF TGCGCCAGCAGCCCCAGACAGGGGGCGAGCCTCGAAAAACTGTTTTTT . TRBV5-1 TRBD1 TRBJ1-4
CASRGQGDSNQPQHF TGTGCCAGCCGGGGACAGGGGGATAGCAATCAGCCCCAGCATTTT few TRBV19 TRBD1 TRBJ1-5
CASSSRNTGELFF TGTGCCAGCAGTTCCCGGAACACCGGGGAGCTGTTTTTT . TRBV27 . TRBJ2-2
CASSTGADTQYF TGTGCCAGCAGCACAGGGGCAGATACGCAGTATTTT . TRBV5-5 TRBD1 TRBJ2-3
CASRGTPLGPQHF TGTGCCTCCAGGGGCACGCCGCTAGGGCCCCAGCATTTT . TRBV28 . TRBJ1-5
CASSVGTQNTGELFF TGTGCCAGCAGCGTAGGCACACAGAACACCGGGGAGCTGTTTTTT . TRBV9 . TRBJ2-2
CASSLLIRGTAPPSPLHF TGTGCCAGCTCACTATTAATTCGGGGAACCGCTCCCCCTTCACCCCTCCACTTT . TRBV18 . TRBJ1-6
CASSQVSSGRRSEQFF TGCGCCAGCAGCCAAGTTTCTAGCGGGAGAAGAAGCGAGCAGTTCTTC . TRBV4-1 TRBD2 TRBJ2-1
CSVAGRGGGLANTGELFF TGCAGCGTCGCCGGGAGGGGCGGGGGTCTAGCGAACACCGGGGAGCTGTTTTTT . TRBV29-1 TRBD2 TRBJ2-2
CASRGQDNYEQYF TGTGCCAGCAGGGGACAGGACAACTACGAGCAGTACTTC . TRBV19 TRBD1 TRBJ2-7
CASSLGGGADTEAFF TGCGCCAGCAGCCTCGGGGGTGGGGCGGACACTGAAGCTTTCTTT . TRBV4-3 . TRBJ1-1
CASSYREAKLFF TGTGCCAGCAGTTACAGGGAGGCAAAACTGTTTTTT . TRBV6-2/TRBV6-3 . TRBJ1-4
CSASSGGSREQYF TGCAGTGCTAGTTCCGGCGGGAGTCGCGAGCAGTACTTC . TRBV20-1 TRBD2 TRBJ2-7
CASSQGQTNSMNTEAFF TGTGCCAGCAGTCAGGGACAGACAAACTCCATGAACACTGAAGCTTTCTTT . TRBV6-2/TRBV6-3 TRBD1 TRBJ1-1
CASSLIRSSGELFF TGTGCCAGCAGCCTAATCAGGTCGAGCGGGGAGCTGTTTTTT . TRBV3-1/TRBV3-2 . TRBJ2-2
CASSQGQGNQPQHF TGCGCCAGCAGCCAAGGACAGGGCAATCAGCCCCAGCATTTT . TRBV4-1 . TRBJ1-5
CASSMGTGTRGYTF TGTGCCAGCAGTATGGGAACAGGGACAAGAGGCTACACCTTC . TRBV7-2 . TRBJ1-2
CASSSRQGGYGYTF TGTGCCAGCAGCTCCCGACAGGGGGGCTATGGCTACACCTTC . TRBV7-2 TRBD1 TRBJ1-2
CANSSTSGTLDQETQYF TGTGCCAACAGCTCCACTTCCGGGACACTCGACCAAGAGACCCAGTACTTC . TRBV7-2 . TRBJ2-5
CASTQVGNTGELFF TGTGCCAGTACACAGGTGGGGAACACCGGGGAGCTGTTTTTT . TRBV19 . TRBJ2-2
CASSSTGFPFEQYF TGTGCCAGCAGCTCCACAGGGTTCCCTTTCGAGCAGTACTTC . TRBV5-4 . TRBJ2-7
CASSLIAGGRDGDTQYF TGTGCCAGCAGCTTAATAGCGGGAGGGCGAGATGGAGATACGCAGTATTTT . TRBV7-2 TRBD2 TRBJ2-3
CASWGQVRVGVSKAFF TGTGCCAGCTGGGGACAGGTTCGTGTGGGGGTATCTAAAGCTTTCTTT . TRBV2 TRBD1 TRBJ1-1
CASSLTGDLEKLFF TGTGCCAGCTCACTGACAGGGGACCTTGAAAAACTGTTTTTT . TRBV18 TRBD1 TRBJ1-4
CASSKAERTGPSYEQYF TGTGCCAGCAGCAAAGCGGAGCGGACAGGGCCATCCTACGAGCAGTACTTC . TRBV21-1 . TRBJ2-7
CATGTGMGTTDTQYF TGTGCCACCGGGACAGGGATGGGTACCACAGATACGCAGTATTTT . TRBV10-3 TRBD1 TRBJ2-3
CASSSGLAGGSTDTQYF TGCGCCAGCAGCTCGGGACTAGCGGGGGGGAGCACAGATACGCAGTATTTT . TRBV5-1 TRBD2 TRBJ2-3
CASSSSAGPDYQETQYF TGTGCCAGCAGCTCATCGGCGGGGCCGGACTACCAAGAGACCCAGTACTTC . TRBV11-3 . TRBJ2-5